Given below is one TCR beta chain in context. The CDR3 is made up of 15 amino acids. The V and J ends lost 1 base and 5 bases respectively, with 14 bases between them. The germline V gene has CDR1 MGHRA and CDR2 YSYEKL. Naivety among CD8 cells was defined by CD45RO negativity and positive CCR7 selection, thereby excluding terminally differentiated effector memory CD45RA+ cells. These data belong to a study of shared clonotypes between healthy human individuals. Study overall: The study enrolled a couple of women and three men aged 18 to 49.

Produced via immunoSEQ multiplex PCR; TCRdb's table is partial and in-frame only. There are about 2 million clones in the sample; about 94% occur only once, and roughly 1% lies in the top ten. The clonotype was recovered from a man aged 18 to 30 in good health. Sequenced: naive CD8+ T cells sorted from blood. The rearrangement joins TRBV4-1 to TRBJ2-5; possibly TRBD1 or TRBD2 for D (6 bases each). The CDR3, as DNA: TGCGCCAGCAGCCAAGTTAGGAGGGGGGAGGAGACCCAGTACTTC. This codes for CASSQVRRGEETQYF.